This TCR beta chain was retrieved from a study of graft-versus-host responses after intestinal transplantation. Study overall: Multivisceral, liver-intestinal, or isolated intestinal grafts went to recipients. Every recipient underwent anti-thymocyte globulin induction, then tacrolimus and steroids for 3 to 4 years.

Clones were read by immunoSEQ multiplex PCR, and TCRdb kept only the in-frame ones, dropping some. The sample holds tens of thousands of clones, roughly 91% seen once. Study outcomes and limitations: Declines in HvG clones occurring early post-transplant were associated with peak circulating GvH clone levels.

Comment on this clone: The antigen is not known.

Sequencing used unstimulated CD8+ T cells sorted from spleen or lymph node cells, obtained before transplant. This TCR derives from a human donor who was the organ donor for an intestinal transplant.

CDR3 amino acids: CAWTTGSGQETQYF. The CDR3, as DNA: TGTGCCTGGACAACCGGCAGCGGCCAAGAGACCCAGTACTTC. The rearrangement uses TRBV30 and TRBJ2-5, with D possibly TRBD2 on 5 matching bases. V was shortened by 4 bases and J by 1 base, with 13 bases between the two germline ends. This CDR3 has 14 residues. Germline V CDR1 and CDR2: GTSNPN, SVGIG (reference sequence).